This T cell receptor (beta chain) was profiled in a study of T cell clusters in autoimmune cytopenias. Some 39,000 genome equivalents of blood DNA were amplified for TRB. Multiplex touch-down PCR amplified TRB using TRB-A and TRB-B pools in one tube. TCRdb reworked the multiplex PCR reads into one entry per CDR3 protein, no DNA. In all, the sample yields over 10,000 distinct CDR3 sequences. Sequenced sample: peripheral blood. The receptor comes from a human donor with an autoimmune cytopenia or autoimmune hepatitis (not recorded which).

CDR3 protein: CASRLGTSGGNEQFF. The genes are TRBV27 and TRBJ2-1; the D call from TCRdb, TRBD2, cannot be confirmed without DNA. The CDR3 consists of 15 residues. Germline V gives CDR1 MNHEY, CDR2 SMNVEV (reference sequence).